This note documents a single T cell receptor (beta chain) sequence. Germline CDR1 is SGHTA and CDR2 is FQGTGA. The CDR3 length is 15 residues. Unmatched junction bases numbered 5, after V lost 6 bases and J lost 6 bases. The data originate from a study of blood T cell repertoires in COVID-19. Study as a whole: Material from acute and convalescent COVID-19 was sourced from the United States, Italy and Spain. T cells, B-cell-depleted T cells, or PBMCs supplied cDNA or gDNA.

As originally analysed: Amplification of reference gene primers was used by the study to estimate nucleated cell counts. Repertoires were generated with immunoSEQ multiplex PCR, while TCRdb's copy carries only in-frame clones and drops some. The V and J calls and clone size were taken over from that table, and D and trimming were inferred from the DNA. The sample consists of over 40,000 clones, about 86% of them appearing once. This receptor was obtained from a man older than 75 with active COVID-19. The J gene is TRBJ2-1, the V gene TRBV7-3; 13 nucleotides match TRBD2. Specimen: peripheral blood. CDR3 protein: CASSWGLAGINEQFF. CDR3 in DNA: TGTGCCAGCAGTTGGGGACTAGCGGGAATCAATGAGCAGTTCTTC. Drawing the rest from reference TRBV7-3 and TRBJ2-1, the complete variable domain is GAGVSQTPSNKVTEKGKYVELRCDPISGHTALYWYRQSLGQGPEFLIYFQGTGAADDSGLPNDRFFAVRPEGSVSTLKIQRTERGDSAVYLCASSWGLAGINEQFFGPGTRLTVL.